The following is a TCR beta chain sequence with its context. The antigen is unknown. CDR3 length: 15 amino acids. J lost 1 base, V lost 9 bases, and 9 bases had no gene match. Germline V gene lookup returns CDR1 MNHNS and CDR2 SASEGT. 13 Jbeta primers and 60 Vbeta primers were used for the PCR. Some clones are missing from TCRdb's copy, which holds only in-frame ones; the method was immunoSEQ multiplex PCR. The sample has about 150,000 clones; 70% to 90% are singletons. The entry originates in a study of cytomegalovirus exposure and HLA in healthy donors. The overall study: A prior analysis found 95 million to 140 million unique TCR beta sequences from 170 million or so T cells.

Study results and caveats: Indistinguishable V segments such as TRBV6-2 and TRBV6-3 were excluded.

This chain connects TRBV6-1 to TRBJ2-1; the match to TRBD1 covers 7 bases. Sequencing input: PBMCs. The source is a woman in her thirties or forties in good health and CMV-seropositive. The CDR3 protein is CASILDRVSYNEQFF. The CDR3 DNA is TGTGCCAGTATCCTCGACAGGGTATCCTACAATGAGCAGTTCTTC.